This TCR beta chain emerged from a study of shared clonotypes between healthy human individuals. The method was immunoSEQ multiplex PCR; TCRdb's version includes in-frame clones alone and lacks a portion of them. The sample yields approximately 1,500,000 clones, approximately 96% seen once. Germline values: CDR1 SGHTA, CDR2 FQGNSA. The CDR3 has 14 amino acids. V was clipped by 5 bases and J by 4 bases; unmatched bases: 6. This chain uses TRBV7-2 with TRBJ2-3; 7 nucleotides agree with TRBD1. The sequenced sample was naive CD4+ T cells sorted from blood. The sample's subset: CD45RA+ positively selected. The sequence derives from a man aged 25 to 40 in good health. The CDR3 sequence is CASSRGQPADTQYF. The DNA of the CDR3 is TGTGCCAGCAGCCGGGGACAGCCCGCAGATACGCAGTATTTT.